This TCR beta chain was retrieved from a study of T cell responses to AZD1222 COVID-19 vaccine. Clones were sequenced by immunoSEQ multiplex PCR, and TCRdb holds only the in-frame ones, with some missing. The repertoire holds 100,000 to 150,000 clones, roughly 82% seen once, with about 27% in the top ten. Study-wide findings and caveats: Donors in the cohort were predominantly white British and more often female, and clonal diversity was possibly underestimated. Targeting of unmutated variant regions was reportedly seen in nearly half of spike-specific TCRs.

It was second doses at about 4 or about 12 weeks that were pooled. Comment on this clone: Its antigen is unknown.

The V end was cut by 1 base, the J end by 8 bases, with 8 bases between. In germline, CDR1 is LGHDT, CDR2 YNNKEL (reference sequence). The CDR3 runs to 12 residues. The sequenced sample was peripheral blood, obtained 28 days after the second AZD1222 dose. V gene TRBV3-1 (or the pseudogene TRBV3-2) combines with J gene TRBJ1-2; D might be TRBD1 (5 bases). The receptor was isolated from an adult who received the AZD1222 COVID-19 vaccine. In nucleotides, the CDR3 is TGTGCCAGCAGCCAAGGGGACTCAGGCTACACCTTC. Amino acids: CASSQGDSGYTF.